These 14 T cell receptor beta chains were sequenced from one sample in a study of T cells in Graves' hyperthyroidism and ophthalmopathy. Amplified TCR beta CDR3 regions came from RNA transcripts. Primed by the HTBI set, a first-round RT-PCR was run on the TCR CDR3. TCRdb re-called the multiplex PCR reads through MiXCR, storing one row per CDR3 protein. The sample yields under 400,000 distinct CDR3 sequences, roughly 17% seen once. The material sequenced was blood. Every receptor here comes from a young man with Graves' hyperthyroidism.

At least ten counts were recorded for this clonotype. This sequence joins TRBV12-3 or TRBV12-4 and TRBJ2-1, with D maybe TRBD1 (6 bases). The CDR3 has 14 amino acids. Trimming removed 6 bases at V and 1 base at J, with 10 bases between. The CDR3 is CASRQGQSYNEQFF. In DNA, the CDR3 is TGTGCCAGCAGACAGGGTCAGTCCTACAATGAGCAGTTCTTC.

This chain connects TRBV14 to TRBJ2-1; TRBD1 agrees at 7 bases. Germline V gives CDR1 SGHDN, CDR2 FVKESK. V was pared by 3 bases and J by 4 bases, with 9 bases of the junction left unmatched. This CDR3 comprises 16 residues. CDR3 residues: CASSHHRQGRYNEQFF. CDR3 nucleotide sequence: TGTGCCAGCAGCCACCACCGACAGGGAAGGTACAATGAGCAGTTCTTC.

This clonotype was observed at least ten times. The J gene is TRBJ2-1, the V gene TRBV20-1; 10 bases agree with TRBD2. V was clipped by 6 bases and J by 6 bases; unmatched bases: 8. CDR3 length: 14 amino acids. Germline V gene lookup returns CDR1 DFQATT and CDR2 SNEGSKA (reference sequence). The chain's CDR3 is CSAPGLAVANEQFF. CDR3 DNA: TGCAGTGCCCCCGGACTAGCGGTCGCCAATGAGCAGTTCTTC.

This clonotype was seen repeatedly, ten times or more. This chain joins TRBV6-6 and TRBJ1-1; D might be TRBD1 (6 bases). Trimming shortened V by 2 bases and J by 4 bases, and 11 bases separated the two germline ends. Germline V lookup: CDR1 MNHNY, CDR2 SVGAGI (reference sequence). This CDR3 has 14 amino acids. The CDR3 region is CASSYQGGGTEAFF. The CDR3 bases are TGTGCCAGCAGTTACCAGGGAGGGGGCACTGAAGCTTTCTTT.

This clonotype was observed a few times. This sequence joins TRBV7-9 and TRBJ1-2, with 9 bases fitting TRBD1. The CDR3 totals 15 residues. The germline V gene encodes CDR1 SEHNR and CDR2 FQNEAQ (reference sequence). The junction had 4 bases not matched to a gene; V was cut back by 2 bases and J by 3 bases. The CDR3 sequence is CASSLRQGGDYGYTF. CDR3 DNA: TGTGCCAGCAGCTTACGACAGGGGGGAGACTATGGCTACACCTTC.

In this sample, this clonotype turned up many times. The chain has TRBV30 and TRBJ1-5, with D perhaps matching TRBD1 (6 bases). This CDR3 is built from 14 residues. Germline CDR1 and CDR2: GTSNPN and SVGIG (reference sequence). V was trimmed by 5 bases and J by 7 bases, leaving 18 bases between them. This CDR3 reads CAWGGGGGGQPQHF. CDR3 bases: TGTGCCTGGGGAGGTGGCGGGGGCGGACAGCCCCAGCATTTT.

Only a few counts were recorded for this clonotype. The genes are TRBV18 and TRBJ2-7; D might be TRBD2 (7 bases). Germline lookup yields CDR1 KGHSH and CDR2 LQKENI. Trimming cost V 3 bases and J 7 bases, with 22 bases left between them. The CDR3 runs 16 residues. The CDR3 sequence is CASSPPEGGARWEQYF. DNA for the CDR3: TGTGCCAGCTCACCTCCCGAGGGGGGGGCTCGTTGGGAGCAGTACTTC.

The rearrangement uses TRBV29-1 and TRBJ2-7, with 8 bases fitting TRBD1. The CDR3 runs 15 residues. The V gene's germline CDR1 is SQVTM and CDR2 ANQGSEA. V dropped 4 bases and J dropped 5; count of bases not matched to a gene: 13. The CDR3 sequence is CSVGFGQGAPNEQYF. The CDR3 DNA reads TGCAGCGTTGGGTTTGGCCAGGGGGCACCCAACGAGCAGTACTTC.

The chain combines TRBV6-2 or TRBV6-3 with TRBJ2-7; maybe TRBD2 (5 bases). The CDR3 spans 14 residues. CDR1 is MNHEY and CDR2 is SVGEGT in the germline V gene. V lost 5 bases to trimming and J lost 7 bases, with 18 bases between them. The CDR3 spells CASSVSGERLEQYF. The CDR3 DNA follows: TGTGCCAGCAGTGTATCCGGCGAGAGACTAGAGCAGTACTTC.

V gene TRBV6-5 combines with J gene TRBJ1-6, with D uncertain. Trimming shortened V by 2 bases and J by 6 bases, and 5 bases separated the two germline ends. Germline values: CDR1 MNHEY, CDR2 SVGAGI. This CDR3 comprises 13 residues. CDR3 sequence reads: CASSYGLNSPLHF. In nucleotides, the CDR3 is TGTGCCAGCAGTTACGGTCTTAATTCACCCCTCCACTTT.

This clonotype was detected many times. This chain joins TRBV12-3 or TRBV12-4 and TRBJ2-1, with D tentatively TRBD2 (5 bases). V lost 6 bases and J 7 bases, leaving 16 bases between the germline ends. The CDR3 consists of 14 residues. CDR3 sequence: CASRPGYLGNEQFF. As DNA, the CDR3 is TGTGCCAGCAGGCCGGGGTATCTCGGGAATGAGCAGTTCTTC.

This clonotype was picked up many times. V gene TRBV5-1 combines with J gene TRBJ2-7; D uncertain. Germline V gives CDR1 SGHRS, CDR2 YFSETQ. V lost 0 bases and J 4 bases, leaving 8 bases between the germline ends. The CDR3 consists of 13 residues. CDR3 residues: CASSLVGIYEQYF. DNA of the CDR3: TGCGCCAGCAGCTTGGTTGGGATTTACGAGCAGTACTTC. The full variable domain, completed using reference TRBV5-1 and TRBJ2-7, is KAGVTQTPRYLIKTRGQQVTLSCSPISGHRSVSWYQQTPGQGLQFLFEYFSETQRNKGNFPGRFSGRQFSNSRSEMNVSTLELGDSALYLCASSLVGIYEQYFGPGTRLTVT.

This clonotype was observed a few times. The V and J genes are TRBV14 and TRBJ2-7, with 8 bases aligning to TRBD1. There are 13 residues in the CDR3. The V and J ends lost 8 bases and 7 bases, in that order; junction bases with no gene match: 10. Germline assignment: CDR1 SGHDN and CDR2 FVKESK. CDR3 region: CASARTGLEEQYF. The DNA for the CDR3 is TGTGCCAGCGCCCGGACAGGGCTTGAGGAGCAGTACTTC.

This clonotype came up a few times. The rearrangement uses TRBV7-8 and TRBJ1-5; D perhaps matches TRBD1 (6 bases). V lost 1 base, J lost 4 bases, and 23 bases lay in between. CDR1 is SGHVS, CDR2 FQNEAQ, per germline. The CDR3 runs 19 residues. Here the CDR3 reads CASSLELVQGIEVNQPQHF. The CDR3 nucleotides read TGTGCCAGCAGCTTAGAACTAGTACAGGGTATCGAAGTTAATCAGCCCCAGCATTTT.